A single sample gave rise to the 10 T cell receptor beta chains below, sequenced in a study of CD8 T cells in Susac syndrome. RNA in amounts of roughly 0.45 to 1 ug was reverse transcribed with random hexamers. TCRdb re-derived calls from the immunoSEQ multiplex PCR reads in MiXCR, one entry per CDR3 protein. The sample shows approximately 150,000 distinct CDR3 sequences, approximately 95% of them seen only once. What was sequenced was CD4+ T cells from PBMCs. Receptors were obtained from a human donor with multiple sclerosis.

This clonotype was seen only once. The chain has TRBV5-1 and TRBJ2-5, with 8 bases lining up with TRBD2. The CDR3 runs 14 residues. V was pared by 2 bases and J by 6 bases, with 6 bases of the junction left unmatched. Germline loops: CDR1 SGHRS, CDR2 YFSETQ. The CDR3 bases are TGCGCCAGCAGCTTAGCGGGAGAGGGAAAGACCCAGTACTTC. Encoded protein: CASSLAGEGKTQYF. Using reference TRBV5-1 and TRBJ2-5 for the parts outside the CDR3, the full variable domain is KAGVTQTPRYLIKTRGQQVTLSCSPISGHRSVSWYQQTPGQGLQFLFEYFSETQRNKGNFPGRFSGRQFSNSRSEMNVSTLELGDSALYLCASSLAGEGKTQYFGPGTRLLVL.

This chain uses TRBV5-4 with TRBJ1-2; TRBD1 agrees at 7 bases. Germline V CDR1 and CDR2: SGHNT, YYREEE (reference sequence). This CDR3 comprises 15 residues. J was trimmed by 0 bases and V by 3 bases; bases with no gene match: 5. The CDR3 sequence: CASSWDSQANYGYTF. CDR3 coding DNA: TGTGCCAGCAGCTGGGACAGCCAAGCTAACTATGGCTACACCTTC.

V usage is TRBV10-3 and J usage is TRBJ2-7, with D possibly TRBD2 on 6 matching bases. The germline V and J ends were trimmed by 4 bases and 5 bases, with 21 bases remaining between them. This CDR3 is 16 amino acids long. The germline gives CDR1 ENHRY, CDR2 SYGVKD. DNA of the CDR3: TGTGCCATCAGTGGGACCCGAGCGGGTAGCATCGACGAGCAGTACTTC. The encoded protein is CAISGTRAGSIDEQYF.

The V call is TRBV12-3 or TRBV12-4, the J call TRBJ1-5; TRBD1 is a possible D gene (6 bases). The germline V and J ends were trimmed by 6 bases and 5 bases, with 11 bases remaining between them. The CDR3 is made up of 13 amino acids. In nucleotides, the CDR3 is TGTGCCAGCAGCTGGGGGCCCTATCAGCCCCAGCATTTT. This codes for CASSWGPYQPQHF.

This chain links TRBV3-1 with TRBJ2-7; D might be TRBD1 or TRBD2, each matching 7 bases. This CDR3 contains 14 residues. The germline V and J ends were trimmed by 4 bases and 3 bases, with 13 bases remaining between them. Germline V gene lookup returns CDR1 LGHDT and CDR2 YNNKEL (reference sequence). The CDR3, as DNA: TGTGCCAGCAGCCGAACAGGGGACTACTACGAGCAGTACTTC. Residues: CASSRTGDYYEQYF.

The chain uses TRBV29-1 and TRBJ2-5; D unresolved. The germline CDR1 and CDR2 sequences are SQVTM and ANQGSEA. Trimming took 1 base from V and 4 from J, leaving 7 bases between them. The CDR3 covers 12 residues. DNA for the CDR3: TGCAGCGTTGAAGTTCGCTCAGAGACCCAGTACTTC. Translated, it gives CSVEVRSETQYF. Filled out from reference TRBV29-1 and TRBJ2-5, the complete variable domain reads SAVISQKPSRDICQRGTSLTIQCQVDSQVTMMFWYRQQPGQSLTLIATANQGSEATYESGFVIDKFPISRPNLTFSTLTVSNMSPEDSSIYLCSVEVRSETQYFGPGTRLLVL.

In its sample, this clonotype was seen once. The rearrangement uses TRBV13 and TRBJ2-3, with 12 bases matching TRBD2. Germline CDR1 is PRHDT and CDR2 is FYEKMQ (reference sequence). This CDR3 contains 19 residues. V gave up 2 bases and J gave up 2 bases; unmatched junction bases: 11. The CDR3 reads CASSLRGEGLAGNTDTQYF. CDR3 sequence (DNA): TGTGCCAGCAGCTTAAGGGGGGAAGGACTAGCGGGAAACACAGATACGCAGTATTTT.

V usage is TRBV7-2 and J usage is TRBJ1-2; D remains ambiguous. The CDR3 has 14 residues. The germline V gene has CDR1 SGHTA and CDR2 FQGNSA. Trimming left V 1 base short and J 3 bases short, with 9 bases between. The CDR3 here is CASSLEPEDYGYTF. DNA for the CDR3: TGTGCCAGCAGCTTAGAACCCGAGGACTATGGCTACACCTTC.

The chain recombines TRBV5-4 with TRBJ2-3; D ambiguous. The CDR3 is made up of 11 amino acids. The V gene's germline CDR1 is SGHNT and CDR2 YYREEE (reference sequence). V dropped 2 bases and J dropped 6 bases, with 4 bases sitting between them. The CDR3 DNA follows: TGTGCCAGCAGCTTTTACGATACGCAGTATTTT. Translating it yields CASSFYDTQYF.

V usage is TRBV4-2 and J usage is TRBJ2-2, with 7 positions matching TRBD2. The CDR3 has 16 amino acids. CDR1 and CDR2 (germline): LGHNA, YNFKEQ. V dropped 2 bases and J dropped 2; count of bases not matched to a gene: 5. CDR3 region: CASSQRLAANTGELFF. CDR3 nucleotide sequence: TGTGCCAGCAGCCAACGCCTAGCGGCAAACACCGGGGAGCTGTTTTTT.